These 18 T cell receptor beta chains originate from one sample sequenced in a study of T cell responses to AZD1222 COVID-19 vaccine. Sequenced by immunoSEQ multiplex PCR; TCRdb stores in-frame clones only, minus some. The sample contains around 160,000 clones, approximately 90% of which appear only once. Sequencing was performed on peripheral blood, taken on day 0 of MenACWY control vaccination. The receptors were sampled from an adult in good health.

V gene TRBV20-1 combines with J gene TRBJ1-2; possibly TRBD1 for D (5 bases). Germline lookup yields CDR1 DFQATT and CDR2 SNEGSKA (reference sequence). CDR3 size: 11 residues. The ends were cut back, 4 bases at V and 7 bases at J, with 10 bases in the middle. The CDR3 DNA sequence: TGCAGTGCTATGGGGGACTCTGGCTACACCTTC. Translation: CSAMGDSGYTF.

The V gene is TRBV6-5, the J gene TRBJ1-6, with a weak D call TRBD1 (5 bases). In germline, CDR1 is MNHEY, CDR2 SVGAGI. Trimming shortened V by 0 bases and J by 9 bases, and 9 bases separated the two germline ends. This CDR3 is built from 14 residues. The CDR3 is CASSYSGDGSPLHF. The DNA of the CDR3 is TGTGCCAGCAGTTACTCGGGGGATGGTTCACCCCTCCACTTT.

In nucleotides, the CDR3 is TGTGCCAGCAGCTTTCTCCTAGCGGGGTGGTACGAGCAGTACTTC. Translation: CASSFLLAGWYEQYF. The gene calls are TRBV5-6 and TRBJ2-7, with 9 nucleotides matching TRBD2. The CDR3 sequence is 15 residues long. The V segment lost 2 bases and the J segment 4 bases; nucleotides outside the gene matches: 7. The germline gives CDR1 SGHDT, CDR2 YYEEEE.

This clone was found once. This rearrangement joins TRBV10-1 to TRBJ1-3, with 7 nucleotides matching TRBD1. This CDR3 has 17 residues. V lost 0 bases to trimming and J lost 4 bases; unmatched junction nucleotides: 9. From germline, CDR1 is WNHNN and CDR2 SYGVQD (reference sequence). CDR3 amino acids: CASSESRSGQLGNTIYF. DNA of the CDR3: TGCGCCAGCAGTGAGTCCAGATCGGGACAGTTGGGAAACACCATATATTTT.

The chain joins TRBV7-2 to TRBJ1-3; no clear D gene. Looked up from germline, CDR1 is SGHTA and CDR2 is FQGNSA. The germline V and J ends were trimmed by 1 base and 0 bases, with 10 bases remaining between them. There are 16 residues in the CDR3. The CDR3 bases are TGTGCCAGCAGCTTAGACAGACGGGCCTCTGGAAACACCATATATTTT. It is translated as CASSLDRRASGNTIYF. Variable domain in full (rest from reference TRBV7-2 and TRBJ1-3): GAGVSQSPSNKVTEKGKDVELRCDPISGHTALYWYRQSLGQGLEFLIYFQGNSAPDKSGLPSDRFSAERTGGSVSTLTIQRTQQEDSAVYLCASSLDRRASGNTIYFGEGSWLTVV.

The gene calls are TRBV3-1 (or the pseudogene TRBV3-2) and TRBJ1-2; TRBD1 aligns across 7 bases. Losses at the gene ends were 1 base for V and 7 bases for J; bases not matched to a gene: 3. Germline loops: CDR1 LGHDT, CDR2 YNNKEL (reference sequence). The CDR3 covers 13 residues. CDR3: CASSQARGLGYTF. The CDR3 DNA reads TGTGCCAGCAGCCAAGCTAGGGGGCTTGGCTACACCTTC.

The chain uses TRBV4-1 and TRBJ2-7; 9 nucleotides match TRBD1. The V segment lost 1 base and the J segment 3 bases; nucleotides outside the gene matches: 7. This CDR3 region has 16 residues. Germline values: CDR1 MGHRA, CDR2 YSYEKL. CDR3 in DNA: TGCGCCAGCAGCCAAGGCCGGGGACAGGGACTCTACGAGCAGTACTTC. It encodes CASSQGRGQGLYEQYF.

V gene TRBV20-1 combines with J gene TRBJ1-1; 7 nucleotides agree with TRBD1. The CDR3 is 14 amino acids. CDR1 DFQATT and CDR2 SNEGSKA come from the germline V gene (reference sequence). Trimming took 3 bases from V and 3 from J; bases not matched to a gene: 7. The CDR3 DNA follows: TGCAGTGCTAGTCAGGGGGTATGGGACACTGAAGCTTTCTTT. Translated, it gives CSASQGVWDTEAFF.

V and J are TRBV4-1 and TRBJ1-2, with 7 bases identical to TRBD1. The V gene end was trimmed by 3 bases and the J gene end by 2 bases; junction bases not matched to a gene: 6. Germline values: CDR1 MGHRA, CDR2 YSYEKL. This CDR3 spans 15 amino acids. The CDR3 region is CASSQVSGQNYGYTF. The CDR3 DNA reads as TGCGCCAGCAGCCAGGTATCGGGACAGAACTATGGCTACACCTTC.

This chain uses TRBV4-1 with TRBJ2-1; D not certain. CDR3 length: 15 residues. The germline V gene encodes CDR1 MGHRA and CDR2 YSYEKL. Trimming stripped 0 bases from V and 7 bases from J, with 13 bases between. The CDR3 DNA sequence: TGCGCCAGCAGCCAAGATAGGAACAGCCTAAATGAGCAGTTCTTC. Residues: CASSQDRNSLNEQFF.

The chain carries TRBV15 and TRBJ1-3; unclear D gene. Per germline, CDR1 LNHNV and CDR2 YYDKDF (reference sequence). Between the trimmed V and J ends, which lost 6 bases and 4 bases, there was a span of 10 bases. The CDR3 has 13 amino acids. The DNA of the CDR3 is TGTGCCACCAGAGCCACAAACGGAAACACCATATATTTT. It encodes CATRATNGNTIYF.

The chain recombines TRBV2 with TRBJ1-1; 7 bases fit TRBD1. CDR3 length: 16 residues. J gave up 0 bases and V 4 bases, and 8 bases lay outside the gene matches. Looked up from germline, CDR1 is SNHLY and CDR2 is FYNNEI. CDR3 nucleotides: TGTGCCAGCAGTGTCTTTCGAGGGACAGTGAACACTGAAGCTTTCTTT. Its protein is CASSVFRGTVNTEAFF.

The genes are TRBV7-2 and TRBJ2-7; D tentatively reads TRBD1 or TRBD2 (5 bases each). The germline CDR1 and CDR2 sequences are SGHTA and FQGNSA. Deletions cut 2 bases from V and 7 bases from J, with 18 bases between. The CDR3 has 15 amino acids. In nucleotides, the CDR3 is TGTGCCAGCAGCTTAAGTTGGGACCGGGCTGGGGAGCAGTACTTC. This translates into CASSLSWDRAGEQYF.

This chain connects TRBV15 to TRBJ1-1; possibly TRBD1 for D (5 bases). V gave up 0 bases and J gave up 5 bases, with 13 bases separating them. Germline V lookup: CDR1 LNHNV, CDR2 YYDKDF (reference sequence). This CDR3 region has 15 residues. In nucleotides, the CDR3 is TGTGCCACCAGCAGAGAAGCGGGGGGGTGGACTGAAGCTTTCTTT. Amino acids: CATSREAGGWTEAFF.

J is TRBJ1-6 and V is TRBV30; 10 nucleotides match TRBD1. The CDR3 totals 13 residues. Germline trimming cut 3 bases from V and 7 bases from J; bases unmatched to any gene: 0. Germline V gene data show CDR1 as GTSNPN and CDR2 as SVGIG (reference sequence). The CDR3 is CAWRGQGNSPLHF. CDR3 sequence (DNA): TGTGCCTGGAGGGGACAGGGGAATTCACCCCTCCACTTT.

This chain uses TRBV19 with TRBJ1-5; D gene uncertain. This CDR3 has 14 residues. Germline V gene sequence: CDR1 LNHDA, CDR2 SQIVND (reference sequence). Trimming removed 3 bases from V and 5 bases from J, with 11 bases in between. The CDR3 reads CASSIPTVYQPQHF. The CDR3 DNA reads as TGTGCCAGTAGTATTCCCACAGTGTATCAGCCCCAGCATTTT.

The V and J genes are TRBV30 and TRBJ2-2; D not resolved. The CDR3 loop spans 13 amino acids. Trimming removed 3 bases from V and 4 bases from J, with 9 bases in between. CDR1 GTSNPN and CDR2 SVGIG come from the germline V gene (reference sequence). Here the CDR3 reads CAWREPGTGELFF. The CDR3 DNA is TGTGCCTGGAGGGAACCAGGCACCGGGGAGCTGTTTTTT.

V usage is TRBV19 and J usage is TRBJ1-5; a weak D match, TRBD1 (5 bases). V gave up 1 base and J gave up 4 bases, with 20 bases separating them. The germline V gene has CDR1 LNHDA and CDR2 SQIVND (reference sequence). The CDR3 has 18 amino acids. CDR3 bases: TGTGCCAGTAGTATAGTTCATGGGGGGGGTCGGGGAAATCAGCCCCAGCATTTT. It is translated as CASSIVHGGGRGNQPQHF.